These 28 T cell receptor beta chains were sequenced from one sample in a study of monozygotic twins with inflammatory bowel disease. From the 5' RACE reads, TCRdb lists one entry per CDR3 protein and no DNA. In all, the sample yields 300,000 to 350,000 distinct CDR3 sequences. The sample consisted of blood. The source is a human donor with ulcerative colitis or Crohn's disease, or a healthy co-twin of an affected twin (not recorded which).

The chain links TRBV6-6 to TRBJ2-1; TCRdb proposes TRBD2, but this gene call is untestable without DNA. There are 13 residues in the CDR3. The germline V gene encodes CDR1 MNHNY and CDR2 SVGAGI (reference sequence). The CDR3 sequence: CASSYRLANEQFF.

V is TRBV6-1 and J is TRBJ2-3; the D call from TCRdb, TRBD2, cannot be confirmed without DNA. The CDR3 has 15 residues. From germline, CDR1 is MNHNS and CDR2 SASEGT. This CDR3 is CASSARDGRVDAQYF.

V is TRBV6-1 and J is TRBJ2-2. This CDR3 is 15 amino acids long. Germline values: CDR1 MNHNS, CDR2 SASEGT. The CDR3 is CASSEGRGDTGELFF.

The rearrangement uses TRBV5-1 and TRBJ2-7; absent DNA, TCRdb's TRBD1 call cannot be checked. This CDR3 spans 14 amino acids. Germline V CDR1 and CDR2: SGHRS, YFSETQ. CDR3 protein: CATKLGQGAYEQYF.

The chain uses TRBV12-3 or TRBV12-4 and TRBJ2-7. The CDR3 loop spans 13 amino acids. CDR3 protein: CASRLDTSYEQYF.

The chain links TRBV5-4 to TRBJ2-7; TCRdb reports TRBD2, a call that lacks DNA to check it against. This CDR3 contains 15 residues. Germline V gene data show CDR1 as SGHNT and CDR2 as YYREEE (reference sequence). CDR3 sequence: CASSSGGLSSYEQYF.

J is TRBJ2-3 and V is TRBV28; TCRdb indicates TRBD2, and absent DNA this call remains unverified. The CDR3 runs to 17 residues. The V gene's germline CDR1 is MDHEN and CDR2 SYDVKM. CDR3 sequence: CASSLFRGRALGDTQYF.

The chain combines TRBV24-1 with TRBJ2-1; no DNA is available, so the TRBD2 call from TCRdb remains unchecked. The CDR3 extends over 16 amino acids. Germline V gene lookup returns CDR1 KGHDR and CDR2 SFDVKD. CDR3 in amino acids: CATSDLRALPPNEQFF.

CDR3 region: CASSQGGTGPSPLYNEQFF. The genes are TRBV4-1 and TRBJ2-1. The CDR3 is 19 residues long. Germline V gives CDR1 MGHRA, CDR2 YSYEKL.

This chain connects TRBV7-2 to TRBJ2-7; TCRdb proposes TRBD1, but this gene call is untestable without DNA. CDR1 is SGHTA, CDR2 FQGNSA, per germline. The CDR3 totals 13 residues. CDR3 region: CASSLVPPGEQYF.

CDR3 loop: CSASPPLGDQETQYF. The chain employs TRBV20-1 and TRBJ2-5; TCRdb's D gene call, TRBD1, goes unchecked for lack of DNA. The CDR3 contains 15 residues. CDR1 and CDR2 from the germline V gene are DFQATT and SNEGSKA (reference sequence).

The chain couples TRBV12-3 or TRBV12-4 to TRBJ1-1; TCRdb names TRBD1, which stays unverified in the absence of DNA. The CDR3 is made up of 17 amino acids. CDR3 residues: CASRPPARDRGLTEAFF.

The gene calls are TRBV5-6 and TRBJ1-1. Germline V gene data show CDR1 as SGHDT and CDR2 as YYEEEE. CDR3 size: 14 residues. The CDR3 protein is CASSPVAAYTEAFF.

The chain is built from TRBV7-2 and TRBJ2-3; lacking DNA, the TRBD2 call made by TCRdb goes unchecked. The CDR3 is 14 residues long. CDR1 is SGHTA, CDR2 FQGNSA, per germline. CDR3 loop: CASSLVAGVDTQYF.

V usage is TRBV6-5 and J usage is TRBJ2-7; TCRdb reports TRBD2, a call that lacks DNA to check it against. From germline, CDR1 is MNHEY and CDR2 SVGAGI. This CDR3 region has 15 residues. The CDR3 loop reads CASSYYIAGADEQYF.

The chain is built from TRBV7-9 and TRBJ2-7; TCRdb designates TRBD1, a call that cannot be tested without DNA. The CDR3 totals 12 residues. Germline V gene sequence: CDR1 SEHNR, CDR2 FQNEAQ (reference sequence). CDR3 residues: CASSFGQGFEYF.

The rearrangement uses TRBV28 and TRBJ2-7; the D gene TCRdb calls, TRBD2, cannot be checked with no DNA. The CDR3 covers 16 residues. CDR1 is MDHEN, CDR2 SYDVKM, per germline. The CDR3 sequence is CASSSRGLAGFPEQYF. The complete variable domain, with remaining parts taken from reference TRBV28 and TRBJ2-7, reads DVKVTQSSRYLVKRTGEKVFLECVQDMDHENMFWYRQDPGLGLRLIYFSYDVKMKEKGDIPEGYSVSREKKERFSLILESASTNQTSMYLCASSSRGLAGFPEQYFGPGTRLTVT.

The chain joins TRBV5-1 to TRBJ2-3; TCRdb proposes TRBD2, but this gene call is untestable without DNA. Germline-derived CDR1 and CDR2 are SGHRS and YFSETQ. The CDR3 spans 18 residues. The CDR3 protein is CASSSLGAPGAGRDTQYF. Variable domain in full (rest from reference TRBV5-1 and TRBJ2-3): KAGVTQTPRYLIKTRGQQVTLSCSPISGHRSVSWYQQTPGQGLQFLFEYFSETQRNKGNFPGRFSGRQFSNSRSEMNVSTLELGDSALYLCASSSLGAPGAGRDTQYFGPGTRLTVL.

This chain connects TRBV5-1 to TRBJ2-1. The CDR3 sequence is 13 residues long. Germline V gene lookup returns CDR1 SGHRS and CDR2 YFSETQ. CDR3 residues: CASSSGLNNEQFF.

The chain is built from TRBV20-1 and TRBJ1-5. CDR1 and CDR2 from the germline V gene are DFQATT and SNEGSKA (reference sequence). The CDR3 is made up of 12 amino acids. The chain's CDR3 is CSAQRSEQPQHF.

The chain joins TRBV28 to TRBJ2-7; TCRdb proposes TRBD1, but this gene call is untestable without DNA. The CDR3 consists of 16 residues. Germline CDR1 MDHEN, CDR2 SYDVKM. This CDR3 is CASSPRQGRKFYEQYF.

The chain joins TRBV14 to TRBJ2-7. Germline-derived CDR1 and CDR2 are SGHDN and FVKESK. The CDR3 consists of 13 residues. CDR3 sequence reads: CASSPQDFYEQYF.

V and J are TRBV29-1 and TRBJ2-1. The CDR3 contains 11 residues. CDR1 SQVTM and CDR2 ANQGSEA come from the germline V gene. CDR3 region: CSVERYNEQFF.

The chain couples TRBV28 to TRBJ2-5; the TCRdb call, TRBD1, lacks DNA for checking. CDR1 MDHEN and CDR2 SYDVKM come from the germline V gene. The CDR3 extends over 14 amino acids. This CDR3 reads CASSLVGGGETQYF.

The chain recombines TRBV20-1 with TRBJ2-7; the D call from TCRdb, TRBD1, cannot be confirmed without DNA. The length of the CDR3 is 14 residues. Germline CDR1 is DFQATT and CDR2 is SNEGSKA (reference sequence). CDR3 residues: CSADQRDRAYEQYF.

J is TRBJ2-1 and V is TRBV3-1; as DNA is missing, the TRBD2 call by TCRdb cannot be tested. Germline assignment: CDR1 LGHDT and CDR2 YNNKEL (reference sequence). The CDR3 has 16 residues. The CDR3 sequence: CASSQDGWTPIGEQFF.

The V and J genes are TRBV24-1 and TRBJ2-7; lacking DNA, the TRBD1 call made by TCRdb goes unchecked. CDR3 length: 15 residues. Germline V gene sequence: CDR1 KGHDR, CDR2 SFDVKD. The CDR3 sequence is CATSEAGQGGYEQYF.

The chain combines TRBV5-1 with TRBJ1-4; the D call of TRBD1 rests on TCRdb alone, since no DNA is present to check it. Germline CDR1 SGHRS, CDR2 YFSETQ. This CDR3 is 14 amino acids long. CDR3 sequence: CASSPRVGDEKLFF.